The next 2 T cell receptor beta chains were all read from a single sample in a study of regulatory T cells in long-lasting Graves disease. Time point defined: newly diagnosed GD, antithyroid drugs for less than 3 months. Following extraction of RNA from PBMCs, that RNA was used to make the TCR library. To make TCR beta libraries, researchers used iRepertoire HTBI primers and Arm-PCR of CDR3 regions. TCRdb reanalysed the multiplex PCR reads using MiXCR and keeps one entry per CDR3 protein. The sample consists of around 250,000 distinct CDR3 sequences, more than 15% of them appearing once. These data were likewise used in another study, on T cells in Graves' hyperthyroidism and ophthalmopathy.

The sample in question was peripheral blood mononuclear cells (PBMCs), obtained at new diagnosis, from a patient treated with antithyroid drugs. The receptors originated from a woman under 40 with Graves disease.

This clonotype was detected ten times or more. This chain connects TRBV10-1 to TRBJ1-6; unclear D gene. The CDR3 runs to 13 residues. Germline CDR1 and CDR2: WNHNN and SYGVQD (reference sequence). The V end was cut by 0 bases, the J end by 11 bases, with 8 bases between. CDR3 loop: CASSESRAAPLHF. As DNA, the CDR3 is TGCGCCAGCAGTGAGTCCCGGGCCGCACCCCTCCACTTT.

This clonotype was picked up many times. The chain couples TRBV7-9 to TRBJ1-1; unclear D gene. The V gene's germline CDR1 is SEHNR and CDR2 FQNEAQ (reference sequence). This CDR3 has 12 residues. Trimming removed 1 base at V and 8 bases at J, with 8 bases between. The CDR3 spells CASSLELMEAFF. As DNA, the CDR3 is TGTGCCAGCAGCTTAGAGCTCATGGAAGCTTTCTTT.